This T cell receptor (beta chain) was identified in a study of blood T cell repertoires in COVID-19. The CDR3 is 14 residues long. With V trimmed by 8 bases and J by 8 bases, 14 bases remained unmatched. Germline values: CDR1 MNHEY, CDR2 SMNVEV (reference sequence). Sequenced by immunoSEQ multiplex PCR; TCRdb stores in-frame clones only, minus some. The data show over 65,000 clones, around nine tenths seen once. This TCR was sampled from a middle-aged man with active COVID-19. The chain combines TRBV27 with TRBJ1-2; 7 bases are a match to TRBD1. Sequencing input: peripheral blood. The CDR3 loop is CASGRRQGSIGYTF. CDR3 in DNA: TGTGCCAGCGGGCGTCGACAGGGCTCTATAGGCTACACCTTC.